One and the same sample provided the 13 T cell receptor beta chains below, sequenced in a study of blood T cell repertoires in COVID-19. TCRdb's copy holds only in-frame clones and misses some; the assay was immunoSEQ multiplex PCR. The data hold 20,000 to 30,000 clones, with 89% observed a single time. The sample was peripheral blood. These receptors all stem from a human donor in a cohort sampled during active COVID-19.

This clone has only one observation. The gene calls are TRBV7-7 and TRBJ2-5; no firm D call. Trimming took 5 bases from V and 5 from J, leaving 12 bases between them. The CDR3 sequence is 13 residues long. Germline-derived CDR1 and CDR2 are SSHAT and FNYEAQ (reference sequence). In DNA, the CDR3 is TGTGCCAGCAGCCCCCTAGTTGGGGAGACCCAGTACTTC. It specifies CASSPLVGETQYF.

This clone was seen once. CDR3 protein: CASSSGGQGAPAGYTF. The CDR3 bases are TGTGCCAGCAGCTCCGGGGGACAGGGGGCTCCCGCTGGCTACACCTTC. V is TRBV7-9 and J is TRBJ1-2; 12 bases fit TRBD1. This CDR3 spans 16 amino acids. Unmatched junction bases numbered 10, after V lost 4 bases and J lost 7 bases. Germline values: CDR1 SEHNR, CDR2 FQNEAQ (reference sequence).

The table lists this clone with a few counts. The chain is built from TRBV4-1 and TRBJ2-7; 7 bases match TRBD2. The CDR3 covers 15 residues. V lost 2 bases and J lost 2; bases outside the gene matches: 6. Germline CDR1 reads MGHRA; CDR2 reads YSYEKL. CDR3 in amino acids: CASSQTGTMAYEQYF. In DNA form, the CDR3 reads TGCGCCAGCAGCCAAACCGGGACTATGGCCTACGAGCAGTACTTC.

V gene TRBV18 combines with J gene TRBJ1-1; D unresolved. This CDR3 is built from 13 residues. The germline CDR1 and CDR2 sequences are KGHSH and LQKENI. The V end was cut by 3 bases, the J end by 10 bases, with 15 bases between. The CDR3 loop is CASSPDGSSGAFF. Here the CDR3 DNA reads TGTGCCAGCTCACCTGACGGATCTTCGGGAGCTTTCTTT.

This rearrangement joins TRBV9 to TRBJ1-6; the match to TRBD1 covers 7 bases. Germline CDR1 and CDR2: SGDLS and YYNGEE. V shed 4 bases, J shed 7 bases, and the junction held 5 bases outside the gene matches. The CDR3 length is 14 residues. The CDR3 loop reads CASSLTGPNSPLHF. DNA of the CDR3: TGTGCCAGCAGCCTGACAGGGCCCAATTCACCCCTCCACTTT.

The V gene is TRBV2, the J gene TRBJ1-5, with D possibly being TRBD1 (5 bases). The CDR3 has 13 amino acids. V was trimmed by 7 bases and J by 3 bases, leaving 10 bases between them. CDR1 is SNHLY, CDR2 FYNNEI, per germline. The CDR3 is CASKPGPNQPQHF. CDR3 in DNA: TGTGCCAGCAAACCAGGGCCCAATCAGCCCCAGCATTTT.

V gene TRBV6-4 combines with J gene TRBJ2-1; 13 nucleotides match TRBD2. The CDR3 consists of 15 residues. The J segment lost 7 bases and the V segment lost 3 bases, leaving 3 bases of the junction unmatched. Germline CDR1 and CDR2: MRHNA and SNTAGT. The CDR3 DNA follows: TGTGCCAGCAGTGAGGGGACTAGCGGGAATAATGAGCAGTTCTTC. Translated, it gives CASSEGTSGNNEQFF.

The rearrangement joins TRBV28 to TRBJ2-3, with D tentatively TRBD1 (6 bases). V dropped 5 bases and J dropped 6 bases, with 27 bases sitting between them. Looked up from germline, CDR1 is MDHEN and CDR2 is SYDVKM. The CDR3 is 18 residues long. The CDR3, as DNA: TGTGCCAGCAGTACGACAGGAGGATGGGCCTCATCAAGGGATACGCAGTATTTT. The encoded protein is CASSTTGGWASSRDTQYF.

V usage is TRBV5-1 and J usage is TRBJ2-5, with 9 bases aligning to TRBD2. J was trimmed by 5 bases and V by 4 bases; bases with no gene match: 12. In germline, CDR1 is SGHRS, CDR2 YFSETQ. The CDR3 length is 16 residues. The CDR3 nucleotides read TGCGCCAGCAGCCGCGGGGGCGGGGGGGCGACGGAGACCCAGTACTTC. Translation: CASSRGGGGATETQYF.

The chain is built from TRBV14 and TRBJ2-7; the D gene is possibly TRBD1 (5 bases). V lost 4 bases to trimming and J lost 9 bases, with 13 bases between them. Looked up from germline, CDR1 is SGHDN and CDR2 is FVKESK. The CDR3 length is 12 residues. CDR3 bases: TGTGCCAGCAGCCGGGCAGGGTTGGGGCAGTACTTC. Protein: CASSRAGLGQYF. The full variable domain, with the rest looked up from reference TRBV14 and TRBJ2-7, is EAGVTQFPSHSVIEKGQTVTLRCDPISGHDNLYWYRRVMGKEIKFLLHFVKESKQDESGMPNNRFLAERTGGTYSTLKVQPAELEDSGVYFCASSRAGLGQYFGPGTRLTVT.

This clone has only one observation. The rearrangement links TRBV7-2 to TRBJ1-6; D is unclear. The V gene lost 1 base and the J gene lost 7 bases, with 5 bases spanning the gap. Germline lookup yields CDR1 SGHTA and CDR2 FQGNSA. This CDR3 has 13 residues. The CDR3, as DNA: TGTGCCAGCAGCTTAGGAGTCAATTCACCCCTCCACTTT. This translates into CASSLGVNSPLHF.

V usage is TRBV28 and J usage is TRBJ2-7, with a possible D match to TRBD1 (6 bases). The CDR3 runs 16 residues. Germline V gene sequence: CDR1 MDHEN, CDR2 SYDVKM. V was pared by 2 bases and J by 6 bases, with 20 bases between. The CDR3 region is CASSLTTAQGIGEQYF. CDR3 sequence (DNA): TGTGCCAGCAGTTTAACCACCGCACAGGGAATTGGCGAGCAGTACTTC.

This clone came up once. The chain employs TRBV6-1 and TRBJ1-5, with 8 bases that match TRBD1. With 0 bases clipped from V and 6 bases from J, the junction kept 10 bases outside the gene matches. This CDR3 spans 17 amino acids. Germline V gene sequence: CDR1 MNHNS, CDR2 SASEGT. The CDR3 nucleotides are TGTGCCAGCAGTGAAGCGCTTCCAGGGGGCTTGGGTCAGCCCCAGCATTTT. Amino acid sequence: CASSEALPGGLGQPQHF.